These T cell receptor beta chains were read from a single sample in a study of blood T cell repertoires in COVID-19. Profiled with immunoSEQ multiplex PCR; TCRdb holds only in-frame clones, not every one. The sample lists under 60,000 clones; roughly 87% were seen once. Material for sequencing was peripheral blood. The receptors come from a human donor with acute or convalescent COVID-19. The donor label of this sample is uncertain. The CDR3 runs from the conserved cysteine through the conserved F or W. Size is stated for part of the rows, as once, few or many counts, or as a class when the clone is expanded.

>TRBJ2-5|TRBV5-1|.
CASRLGGVQETQYF
>TRBJ2-5|TRBV19|.
CASSLLPAGSRGETQYF
>TRBJ2-5|TRBV11-2|.
CASSGQQETQYF
>TRBJ2-1|TRBV19|.
CASSTVRGGGEQFF
>TRBJ1-6|TRBV7-9|once
CASKPPGHQNSPLHF
>TRBJ1-2|TRBV19|.
CASRKVDRDNGYTF
>TRBJ2-5|TRBV29-1|.
CSVAETSGQETQYF
>TRBJ2-2|TRBV5-1|.
CASSLYDRELFF
>TRBJ1-6|TRBV7-6|.
CASSSQLQGALSKNSPLHF
>TRBJ2-5|TRBV25-1|.
CASSERVLGGTQYF
>TRBJ1-1|TRBV6-4|.
CASSDTDTEAFF
>TRBJ1-5|TRBV5-1|.
CASSWAPLADAYSNQPQHF
>TRBJ2-5|TRBV19|.
CASSKTEQETQYF
>TRBJ2-1|TRBV5-1|few
CASSSPRDTSSEQFF
>TRBJ1-1|TRBV5-1|.
CASSLQGNTEAFF
>TRBJ2-2|TRBV3-1/TRBV3-2|.
CASSPLTGTGELFF
>TRBJ2-7|TRBV10-3|.
CAITGDRGLEQYF
>TRBJ1-1|TRBV19|.
CASSPNRGPNTEAFF
>TRBJ2-2|TRBV10-3|.
CAISGSGELFF
>TRBJ2-5|TRBV3-1/TRBV3-2|.
CASSHGTSGRALVETQYF
>TRBJ2-3|TRBV5-1|once
CASSPTGDTQYF
>TRBJ1-4|TRBV30|.
CAWALGTGGAKLFF
>TRBJ1-2|TRBV7-9|.
CASSSRTGVYGYTF
>TRBJ2-7|TRBV20-1|once
CSASNPDGTGFTYEQYF